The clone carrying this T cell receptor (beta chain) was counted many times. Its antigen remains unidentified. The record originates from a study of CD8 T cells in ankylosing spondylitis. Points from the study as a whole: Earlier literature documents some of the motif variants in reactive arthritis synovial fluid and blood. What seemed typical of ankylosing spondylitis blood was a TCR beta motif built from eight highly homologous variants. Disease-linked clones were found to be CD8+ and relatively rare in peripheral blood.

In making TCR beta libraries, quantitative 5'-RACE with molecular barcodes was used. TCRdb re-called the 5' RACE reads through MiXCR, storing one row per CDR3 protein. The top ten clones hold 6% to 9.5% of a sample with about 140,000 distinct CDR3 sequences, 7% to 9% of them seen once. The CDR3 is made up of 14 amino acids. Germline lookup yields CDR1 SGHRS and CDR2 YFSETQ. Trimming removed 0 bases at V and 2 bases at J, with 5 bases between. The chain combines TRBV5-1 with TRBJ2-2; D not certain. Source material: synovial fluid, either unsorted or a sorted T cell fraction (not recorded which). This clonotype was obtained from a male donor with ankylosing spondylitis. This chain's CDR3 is CASSLDTNTGELFF. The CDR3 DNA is TGCGCCAGCAGCTTGGATACTAACACCGGGGAGCTGTTTTTT.